This passage covers 10 T cell receptor beta chains from one sample sequenced in a study of spatial heterogeneity in lung cancer (dated by TCRdb to about 2019). Library generation was performed with 5' RACE. The instrument was a NextSeq 500. TCRdb's own reprocessing of the public reads used fastp at Q25 and MiXCR and kept productive beta chains. Under each unique CDR3 protein, matching rows form one entry showing the most common genes and DNA. A total of over 50,000 distinct CDR3 sequences appear in this sample, approximately 8% of them only once. Roughly 15% of the sample belongs to the ten largest clones. Explained via the paper, the time point label denotes: sample taken at primary tumor resection. For TCR sequencing, whole RNA was extracted from tumor and nontumor lung tissue, or from cryopreserved PBMC samples, and no cell sorting was done. The material sequenced was PBMCs, taken at surgery. Source of these receptors: a female donor with early-stage non-small cell lung cancer.

This clonotype was seen many times. The chain employs TRBV5-1 and TRBJ2-2; D is ambiguous. CDR1 and CDR2 from the germline V gene are SGHRS and YFSETQ. Trimming left V 0 bases short and J 0 bases short, with 6 bases between. CDR3 length equals 15 residues. CDR3 DNA: TGCGCCAGCAGCTTGGCGGGTCCGAACACCGGGGAGCTGTTTTTT. It codes for CASSLAGPNTGELFF.

To note about this clonotype: One end of the junction varies from germline; a read error may be responsible. The rearrangement uses TRBV28 and TRBJ2-1; TRBD2 is a possible D gene (7 bases). Germline V gives CDR1 MDHEN, CDR2 SYDVKM. The CDR3 spans 17 residues. Here the CDR3 DNA reads TGTACCAGCAGTTTGACGGCGGGGGCCGTACTTTACAATGAGCAGTTCTTC. Amino acid sequence: CTSSLTAGAVLYNEQFF. The whole variable domain, filled in from reference TRBV28 and TRBJ2-1, reads DVKVTQSSRYLVKRTGEKVFLECVQDMDHENMFWYRQDPGLGLRLIYFSYDVKMKEKGDIPEGYSVSREKKERFSLILESASTNQTSMYLCTSSLTAGAVLYNEQFFGPGTRLTVL.

This clonotype was counted a few times. This chain connects TRBV29-1 to TRBJ2-5, with D tentatively TRBD1 (10 bases). The CDR3 consists of 14 residues. V lost 7 bases, J lost 5 bases, and 20 bases lay in between. CDR1 and CDR2 (germline): SQVTM, ANQGSEA. This CDR3 is CSARSGGQGETQYF. CDR3 in DNA: TGCAGCGCCCGTAGCGGGGGACAGGGGGAGACCCAGTACTTC.

This clonotype was counted ten times or more. The V call is TRBV12-3 or TRBV12-4, the J call TRBJ2-7; TRBD2 is a possible D gene (5 bases). With 4 bases removed from V and 0 bases from J, the gap between germline ends came to 10 bases. The CDR3 runs 14 residues. This CDR3 is CASSSTGSSYEQYF. The CDR3 DNA follows: TGTGCCAGCAGTTCAACGGGAAGCTCCTACGAGCAGTACTTC.

The chain has TRBV7-3 and TRBJ1-1, with 9 bases that match TRBD1. The CDR3 extends over 17 amino acids. Germline V lookup: CDR1 SGHTA, CDR2 FQGTGA. V shed 4 bases and J 3 bases; nucleotides not matched to a gene: 12. The chain's CDR3 is CASSSGTGTLSDTEAFF. CDR3 in DNA: TGTGCCAGCAGCTCCGGGACAGGGACTCTTTCTGACACTGAAGCTTTCTTT.

J is TRBJ2-1 and V is TRBV7-9; 9 bases match TRBD1. The V segment lost 5 bases and the J segment 8 bases; nucleotides outside the gene matches: 13. This CDR3 is built from 16 residues. Germline V CDR1 and CDR2: SEHNR, FQNEAQ (reference sequence). CDR3 amino acids: CASSKRTAGQGYEQFF. Here the CDR3 DNA reads TGTGCCAGCAGCAAAAGGACGGCCGGACAGGGGTATGAGCAGTTCTTC.

This clonotype has only a few counts. Here the CDR3 reads CASRSRDVPNTGELFF. The CDR3 coding sequence is TGTGCCAGCAGGTCGAGGGATGTTCCGAACACCGGGGAGCTGTTTTTT. This sequence joins TRBV11-2 and TRBJ2-2, with D perhaps TRBD2 (5 bases). Trimming stripped 6 bases from V and 0 bases from J, with 14 bases between. The CDR3 contains 16 residues. CDR1 is SGHAT, CDR2 FQNNGV, per germline.

This clonotype was recorded a few times. The rearrangement uses TRBV12-3 or TRBV12-4 and TRBJ2-2; TRBD2 aligns across 7 bases. The CDR3 contains 14 residues. Trimming cost V 7 bases and J 5 bases; bases outside gene matches: 7. The CDR3 loop reads CASTLGGATGELFF. CDR3 sequence (DNA): TGTGCCAGCACCCTGGGAGGGGCGACCGGGGAGCTGTTTTTT.

This clonotype was counted many times. V is TRBV9 and J is TRBJ2-1; 12 positions agree with TRBD2. Germline V CDR1 and CDR2: SGDLS, YYNGEE. The CDR3 extends over 15 amino acids. Losses at the gene ends were 5 bases for V and 5 bases for J; bases not matched to a gene: 5. Here the CDR3 DNA reads TGTGCCAGCAGAGCCACTAGCGGGAGGCACAATGAGCAGTTCTTC. This encodes CASRATSGRHNEQFF.

The rearrangement links TRBV28 to TRBJ2-2; D gene uncertain. Germline CDR1 is MDHEN and CDR2 is SYDVKM. V was pared by 4 bases and J by 1 base, with 4 bases between. The CDR3 is 13 amino acids. The CDR3 DNA is TGTGCCAGCAGTTCCGAGAACACCGGGGAGCTGTTTTTT. Amino acids: CASSSENTGELFF. Based on the CDR3 plus reference TRBV28 and TRBJ2-2, the full variable domain is DVKVTQSSRYLVKRTGEKVFLECVQDMDHENMFWYRQDPGLGLRLIYFSYDVKMKEKGDIPEGYSVSREKKERFSLILESASTNQTSMYLCASSSENTGELFFGEGSRLTVL.